The 7 T cell receptor beta chains listed next were all sequenced from one sample in a study of long-term antiretroviral therapy in people with HIV (dated by TCRdb to about 2022). The immunoSEQ hsTCRB v3.0 assay was used at survey level resolution to sequence the TRB variable region. What TCRdb holds here is the immuneACCESS table cut down to in-frame rearrangements. Part of the clones is not present; checked against another copy, under half of the missing clones reflect an unresolved V gene, and the others are unexplained. The sample yields 23,000 or so clones; 65% to 85% were counted once. The top ten constitute around 16% of the sample. The sample consisted of unsorted PBMCs, taken around 4.1 years after starting antiretroviral therapy. The source of these receptors is a man aged 25-45 years with HIV.

This chain uses TRBV28 with TRBJ2-4; 12 bases are a match to TRBD1. This CDR3 contains 17 residues. The junction had 7 bases not matched to a gene; V was cut back by 5 bases and J by 2 bases. Germline CDR1 is MDHEN and CDR2 is SYDVKM. The CDR3 nucleotides read TGTGCCAGCAGTCTCAGAGGGACAGGGGGCCCCAAAAACATTCAGTACTTC. This encodes CASSLRGTGGPKNIQYF.

J is TRBJ1-5 and V is TRBV6-6; TRBD1 is a possible D gene (5 bases). V was trimmed by 6 bases and J by 4 bases, leaving 16 bases between them. The CDR3 sequence is 15 residues long. Germline CDR1 MNHNY, CDR2 SVGAGI (reference sequence). CDR3 region: CASSKMTAGNQPQHF. The CDR3 coding sequence is TGTGCCAGCAGCAAAATGACAGCGGGGAATCAGCCCCAGCATTTT.

The V and J genes are TRBV19 and TRBJ1-1; TRBD1 is a possible D gene (5 bases). The V gene lost 2 bases and the J gene lost 1 base, with 8 bases spanning the gap. The CDR3 loop spans 14 amino acids. From germline, CDR1 is LNHDA and CDR2 SQIVND (reference sequence). The CDR3 DNA is TGTGCCAGTAGTATACTCGGACAGAACACTGAAGCTTTCTTT. Protein product: CASSILGQNTEAFF. Full variable domain (rest looked up from reference TRBV19 and TRBJ1-1): DGGITQSPKYLFRKEGQNVTLSCEQNLNHDAMYWYRQDPGQGLRLIYYSQIVNDFQKGDIAEGYSVSREKKESFPLTVTSAQKNPTAFYLCASSILGQNTEAFFGQGTRLTVV.

The chain joins TRBV5-6 to TRBJ1-2; 8 bases match TRBD1. V shed 2 bases and J 3 bases; nucleotides not matched to a gene: 9. This CDR3 region has 16 residues. Germline CDR1 and CDR2: SGHDT and YYEEEE. This chain's CDR3 is CASSLMTQGAHYGYTF. The CDR3 coding sequence is TGTGCCAGCAGCTTAATGACCCAGGGGGCACACTATGGCTACACCTTC.

This clone showed up just once. The chain's CDR3 is CASSIQVYDEKLFF. For the CDR3, the DNA is TGTGCCAGTAGTATACAGGTCTATGATGAAAAACTGTTTTTT. The chain links TRBV19 to TRBJ1-4; no definite D call. The CDR3 is made up of 14 amino acids. Germline-derived CDR1 and CDR2 are LNHDA and SQIVND (reference sequence). The germline V and J ends were trimmed by 2 bases and 6 bases, with 10 bases remaining between them.

V and J are TRBV7-3 and TRBJ2-7; no definite D call. This CDR3 has 13 amino acids. CDR1 is SGHTA, CDR2 FQGTGA, per germline. V shed 5 bases and J shed 0 bases, with 8 bases lying between them. As DNA, the CDR3 is TGTGCCAGCAGCCCGTACAGCTCCTACGAGCAGTACTTC. Its translation: CASSPYSSYEQYF.

Notes on this clone: At one end the junction does not follow the germline gene, possibly because of a read error. The DNA for the CDR3 is TGTGCTAGCAGCTGTCTTCGGGACCCAACTGGAAACACCATATATTTT. It yields the protein CASSCLRDPTGNTIYF. V gene TRBV7-7 combines with J gene TRBJ1-3; D is possibly TRBD1 (5 bases). CDR3 size: 16 residues. In germline, CDR1 is SSHAT, CDR2 FNYEAQ (reference sequence).